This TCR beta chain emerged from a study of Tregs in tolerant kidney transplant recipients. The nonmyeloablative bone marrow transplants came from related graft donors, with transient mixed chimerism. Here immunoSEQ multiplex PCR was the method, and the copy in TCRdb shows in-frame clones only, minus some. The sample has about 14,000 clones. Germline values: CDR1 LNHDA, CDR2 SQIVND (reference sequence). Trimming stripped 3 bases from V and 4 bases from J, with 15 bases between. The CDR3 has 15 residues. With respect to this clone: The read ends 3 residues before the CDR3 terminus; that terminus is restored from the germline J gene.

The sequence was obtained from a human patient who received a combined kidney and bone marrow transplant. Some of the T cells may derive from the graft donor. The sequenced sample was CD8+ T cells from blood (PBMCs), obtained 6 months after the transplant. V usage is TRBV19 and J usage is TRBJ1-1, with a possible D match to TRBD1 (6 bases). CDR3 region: CASSMGRGLGTEAFF. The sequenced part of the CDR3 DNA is TGTGCCAGTAGTATGGGAAGGGGGTTAGGCACTGAA. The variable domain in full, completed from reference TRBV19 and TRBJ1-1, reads DGGITQSPKYLFRKEGQNVTLSCEQNLNHDAMYWYRQDPGQGLRLIYYSQIVNDFQKGDIAEGYSVSREKKESFPLTVTSAQKNPTAFYLCASSMGRGLGTEAFFGQGTRLTVV.